These 3 T cell receptor beta chains share one sample of origin, sequenced in a study of T cell repertoires in cytomegalovirus infection. The antigens of these receptors remain unknown. TCRdb fed the reads into MiXCR, producing one record per CDR3 protein. Among approximately 910,000 distinct CDR3 sequences, around 30% were seen once, and the ten largest hold around 15%. Sequenced material: cultured CD8+ T cells from PBMCs, taken from culture after CMV antigen stimulation. The receptors were sampled from a human donor in good health (CMV status not recorded). Some clones in this sample may be carry-over from other donors' samples.

This clonotype has just a few counts. The chain joins TRBV6-4 to TRBJ1-6; 10 nucleotides match TRBD1. CDR1 is MRHNA, CDR2 SNTAGT, per germline. V gave up 5 bases and J gave up 9 bases; unmatched junction bases: 10. The CDR3 is 16 amino acids. The CDR3 DNA follows: TGTGCCAGCAGTCGGGACAGGGGTGAAATGGGTTCACCCCTCCACTTT. It yields the protein CASSRDRGEMGSPLHF.

This clonotype was detected only once. CDR3: CASSDRARLEKLFF. For the CDR3, the DNA is TGTGCCAGCAGTGACAGGGCGCGCCTCGAAAAACTGTTTTTT. V and J are TRBV27 and TRBJ1-4; 7 nucleotides match TRBD1. The J segment lost 8 bases and the V segment lost 5 bases, leaving 8 bases of the junction unmatched. CDR1 and CDR2 from the germline V gene are MNHEY and SMNVEV (reference sequence). The CDR3 length is 14 residues.

This clonotype was seen ten or more times. The chain combines TRBV7-2 with TRBJ2-3; D is uncertain. The V gene lost 5 bases and the J gene lost 4 bases, with 13 bases spanning the gap. The CDR3 sequence is 14 residues long. The germline gives CDR1 SGHTA, CDR2 FQGNSA. The CDR3: CASSPKGFPDTQYF. CDR3 sequence (DNA): TGTGCCAGCAGCCCCAAAGGATTTCCAGATACGCAGTATTTT.